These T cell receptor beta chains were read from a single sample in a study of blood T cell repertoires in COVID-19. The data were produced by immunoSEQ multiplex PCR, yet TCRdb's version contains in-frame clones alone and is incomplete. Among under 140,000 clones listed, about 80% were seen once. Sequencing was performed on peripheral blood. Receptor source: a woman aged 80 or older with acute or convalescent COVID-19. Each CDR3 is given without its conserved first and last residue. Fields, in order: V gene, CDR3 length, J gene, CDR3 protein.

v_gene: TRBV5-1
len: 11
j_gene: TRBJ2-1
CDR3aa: ASTRGSGYEQF

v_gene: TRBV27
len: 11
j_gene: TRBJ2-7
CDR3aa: ASSRDRDYEQY

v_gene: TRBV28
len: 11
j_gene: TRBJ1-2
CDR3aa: ASSFQGAKGYT

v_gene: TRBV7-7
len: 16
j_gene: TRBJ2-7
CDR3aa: ASSLGPNTGTSQYEQY

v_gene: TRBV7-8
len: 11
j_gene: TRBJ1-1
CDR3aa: ASSLVGGVEAF

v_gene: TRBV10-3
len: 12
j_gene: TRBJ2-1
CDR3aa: AISRDYFDNEQF

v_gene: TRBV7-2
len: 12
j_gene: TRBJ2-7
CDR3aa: ASGTSGNSYEQY

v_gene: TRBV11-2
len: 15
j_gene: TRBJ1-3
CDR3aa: ASSLDRVQGPGNTIY

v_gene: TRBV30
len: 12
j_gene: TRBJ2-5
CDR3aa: AWSGVAGGETQY

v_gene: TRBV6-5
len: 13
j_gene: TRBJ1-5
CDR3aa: ASSPNPGVGQPQH

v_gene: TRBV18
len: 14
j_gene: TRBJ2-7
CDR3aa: ASSPGRALQRYEQY

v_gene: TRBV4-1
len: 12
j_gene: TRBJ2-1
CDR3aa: ASSHGGFSDEQF

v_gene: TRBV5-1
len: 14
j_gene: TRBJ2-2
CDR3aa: ASSSTSGRAVGELF

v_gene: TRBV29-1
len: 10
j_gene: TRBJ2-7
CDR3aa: SVAVDYDEQY

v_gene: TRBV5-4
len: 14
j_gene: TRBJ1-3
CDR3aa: ASSTSTGGSGNTIY

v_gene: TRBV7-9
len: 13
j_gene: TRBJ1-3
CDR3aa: ASSPSTGKGNTIY

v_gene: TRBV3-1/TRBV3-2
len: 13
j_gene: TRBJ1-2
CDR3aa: ASSSRQGANYGYT

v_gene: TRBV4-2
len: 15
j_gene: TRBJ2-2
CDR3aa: ASSQGLAGDWGGELF

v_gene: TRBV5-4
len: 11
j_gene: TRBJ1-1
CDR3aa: ASSLPGGSEAF

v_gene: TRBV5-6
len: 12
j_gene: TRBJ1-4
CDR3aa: ASSWGQPNEKLF

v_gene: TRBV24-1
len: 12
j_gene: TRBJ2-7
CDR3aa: ATSDIIRGYEQY

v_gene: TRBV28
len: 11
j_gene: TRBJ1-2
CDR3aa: ASSTQRGIGYT

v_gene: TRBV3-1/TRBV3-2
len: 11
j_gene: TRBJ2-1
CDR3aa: ASSLTGRDEQF

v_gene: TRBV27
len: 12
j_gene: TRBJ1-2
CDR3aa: ASSLRQGDYGYT

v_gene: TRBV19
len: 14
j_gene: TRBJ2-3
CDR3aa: ASSKLAGVITDTQY

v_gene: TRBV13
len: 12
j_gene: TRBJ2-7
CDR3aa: ASNLGQGTYEQY

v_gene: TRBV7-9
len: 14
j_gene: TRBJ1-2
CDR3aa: ASSLAFSRGGYGYT

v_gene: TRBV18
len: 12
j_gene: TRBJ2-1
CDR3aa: ASSPGTAYNEQF

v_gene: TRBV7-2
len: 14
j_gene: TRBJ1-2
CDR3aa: ASSLDVGQGLYGYT